Each of the 18 T cell receptor beta chains below was sequenced from the same sample in a study of blood T cell repertoires in COVID-19. The table came from immunoSEQ multiplex PCR; TCRdb's copy has only in-frame clones and leaves some out. The top ten clones hold approximately 14% of a sample with around 200,000 clones, roughly 80% of them seen once. Sequencing used peripheral blood. The receptors shown here come from an older woman with COVID-19, enrolled during active disease.

The J gene is TRBJ1-1, the V gene TRBV6-5; no clear D gene. Between the trimmed V and J ends, which lost 9 bases and 0 bases, there was a span of 5 bases. CDR1 MNHEY and CDR2 SVGAGI come from the germline V gene. The CDR3 is 11 amino acids. The CDR3 reads CASTMNTEAFF. In DNA form, the CDR3 reads TGTGCCAGTACTATGAACACTGAAGCTTTCTTT.

CDR3 sequence (DNA): TGTGCCAGCAGCCAAGGGAGGGCAGGGACTAATTCACCCCTCCACTTT. Translating gives CASSQGRAGTNSPLHF. This sequence joins TRBV3-1 (or the pseudogene TRBV3-2) and TRBJ1-6, with D possibly matching TRBD1 (5 bases). Germline CDR1 and CDR2: LGHDT and YNNKEL (reference sequence). The CDR3 totals 16 residues. The V and J ends lost 1 base and 6 bases respectively, with 13 bases between them.

The rearrangement uses TRBV18 and TRBJ2-5; 7 bases are shared with TRBD1. The V segment lost 0 bases and the J segment 5 bases; nucleotides outside the gene matches: 6. Germline lookup yields CDR1 KGHSH and CDR2 LQKENI. The CDR3 is 15 amino acids. In DNA form, the CDR3 reads TGTGCCAGCTCACCACCGGAGAACAGGGGTGAGACCCAGTACTTC. Translated: CASSPPENRGETQYF.

The V and J genes are TRBV29-1 and TRBJ2-3; 8 bases agree with TRBD2. The CDR3 extends over 14 amino acids. Germline V gene sequence: CDR1 SQVTM, CDR2 ANQGSEA. The ends lost 5 bases at V and 5 bases at J; junction bases unmatched: 9. For the CDR3, the DNA is TGCAGCGTTCAGCGGGAGTACGGGATAGATACGCAGTATTTT. Protein: CSVQREYGIDTQYF.

V gene TRBV19 combines with J gene TRBJ2-1; 13 positions match TRBD2. This CDR3 is 15 amino acids long. Germline CDR1 LNHDA, CDR2 SQIVND (reference sequence). J gave up 7 bases and V 3 bases, and 3 bases lay outside the gene matches. The CDR3 DNA sequence: TGTGCCAGTAGTATTCAGGGACTAGCGGGGAATGAGCAGTTCTTC. Translated, it gives CASSIQGLAGNEQFF.

V usage is TRBV30 and J usage is TRBJ1-5, with TRBD1 as a possible D gene (5 bases). The CDR3 has 13 residues. CDR1 is GTSNPN and CDR2 is SVGIG in the germline V gene (reference sequence). The V and J ends lost 2 bases and 7 bases respectively, with 12 bases between them. CDR3 protein: CAWSRTGGQPQHF. CDR3 nucleotides: TGTGCCTGGAGTAGGACCGGGGGGCAGCCCCAGCATTTT. Using reference TRBV30 and TRBJ1-5 for the parts outside the CDR3, the full variable domain is SQTIHQWPATLVQPVGSPLSLECTVEGTSNPNLYWYRQAAGRGLQLLFYSVGIGQISSEVPQNLSASRPQDRQFILSSKKLLLSDSGFYLCAWSRTGGQPQHFGDGTRLSIL.

The rearrangement uses TRBV30 and TRBJ2-5; D gene unclear. V was trimmed by 2 bases and J by 1 base, leaving 8 bases between them. There are 13 residues in the CDR3. CDR1 and CDR2 (germline): GTSNPN, SVGIG (reference sequence). CDR3 DNA sequence: TGTGCCTGGAGTAGAGCTTTCCAAGAGACCCAGTACTTC. Translation: CAWSRAFQETQYF.

The chain joins TRBV24-1 to TRBJ1-5; the D is unclear. Germline V gene sequence: CDR1 KGHDR, CDR2 SFDVKD. CDR3 length equals 12 residues. The V gene lost 4 bases and the J gene lost 6 bases, with 6 bases spanning the gap. CDR3 sequence reads: CATSDGFQPQHF. CDR3 bases: TGTGCCACCAGTGACGGGTTTCAGCCCCAGCATTTT.

V is TRBV27 and J is TRBJ1-1; maybe TRBD1 (6 bases). Trimming took off 6 bases at V and 5 bases at J, with 13 bases between the two ends. This CDR3 contains 13 residues. CDR1 and CDR2 (germline): MNHEY, SMNVEV (reference sequence). Here the CDR3 reads CASRGQGKTEAFF. The CDR3 coding sequence is TGTGCCAGCAGGGGGCAGGGGAAGACTGAAGCTTTCTTT.

The CDR3 region is CASSTLGGTEAFF. CDR3 nucleotide sequence: TGTGCCAGCAGTACCCTGGGGGGGACTGAAGCTTTCTTT. This chain joins TRBV28 and TRBJ1-1; D possibly corresponds to TRBD1 (5 bases). Germline-derived CDR1 and CDR2 are MDHEN and SYDVKM. V dropped 5 bases and J dropped 5 bases, with 12 bases sitting between them. The CDR3 has 13 residues.

This clone was picked up a small number of times. The V call is TRBV19, the J call TRBJ1-1, with D possibly matching TRBD1 (6 bases). Germline values: CDR1 LNHDA, CDR2 SQIVND (reference sequence). This CDR3 contains 14 residues. Deletions cut 7 bases from V and 0 bases from J, with 12 bases between. The CDR3 loop reads CASNKQGLNTEAFF. As DNA, the CDR3 is TGTGCCAGTAACAAACAGGGCCTGAACACTGAAGCTTTCTTT.

The chain couples TRBV19 to TRBJ1-5; 7 positions match TRBD1. This CDR3 comprises 14 residues. With V trimmed by 8 bases and J by 3 bases, 7 bases remained unmatched. Germline CDR1 reads LNHDA; CDR2 reads SQIVND (reference sequence). This CDR3 reads CASSRQGDNQPQHF. CDR3 DNA sequence: TGTGCCAGTTCTAGGCAGGGGGACAATCAGCCCCAGCATTTT.

This chain joins TRBV12-3 or TRBV12-4 and TRBJ1-2; 8 bases map to TRBD1. Losses at the gene ends were 4 bases for V and 8 bases for J; bases not matched to a gene: 3. This CDR3 has 12 amino acids. The CDR3 protein is CASSSTGEGYTF. CDR3 sequence (DNA): TGTGCCAGCAGTTCGACAGGGGAAGGCTACACCTTC.

The chain employs TRBV27 and TRBJ2-1, with 7 bases lining up with TRBD1. Germline V gene lookup returns CDR1 MNHEY and CDR2 SMNVEV (reference sequence). The CDR3 extends over 17 amino acids. The V gene end was trimmed by 1 base and the J gene end by 5 bases; junction bases not matched to a gene: 11. The CDR3 region has the DNA TGTGCCAGCAGTTTATTTCCCCCGGGACAGTCCCACAATGAGCAGTTCTTC. Its protein is CASSLFPPGQSHNEQFF.

This clone was recorded a few times. The rearrangement links TRBV10-3 to TRBJ2-7; the match to TRBD1 covers 9 bases. The germline gives CDR1 ENHRY, CDR2 SYGVKD. This CDR3 comprises 14 residues. The CDR3 DNA is TGTGCGACCTCCCGTGGGGGACAGGGCTACGAGCAGTACGTC. Translated, it gives CATSRGGQGYEQYV.

V and J are TRBV9 and TRBJ2-1; a weak D match, TRBD2 (6 bases). Per germline, CDR1 SGDLS and CDR2 YYNGEE. V gave up 4 bases and J gave up 10 bases, with 24 bases separating them. The CDR3 sequence is 16 residues long. The CDR3 sequence is CASSPKRGTYVGEQFF. The CDR3 DNA follows: TGTGCCAGCAGCCCTAAACGGGGGACCTACGTCGGCGAGCAGTTCTTC.

The DNA of the CDR3 is TGTGCCAGCAGCCAGACTAGCGGGGGGGCCGGGGAGACCCAGTACTTC. Translating it yields CASSQTSGGAGETQYF. The gene calls are TRBV28 and TRBJ2-5, with 14 bases lining up with TRBD2. This CDR3 region has 16 residues. The germline V gene encodes CDR1 MDHEN and CDR2 SYDVKM. With 6 bases clipped from V and 5 bases from J, the junction kept 8 bases outside the gene matches.

The rearrangement uses TRBV28 and TRBJ1-3; 9 nucleotides match TRBD1. CDR1 is MDHEN and CDR2 is SYDVKM in the germline V gene. Trimming took 4 bases from V and 3 from J; bases not matched to a gene: 7. This CDR3 is 16 amino acids long. CDR3 residues: CASSSTQGAHGNTIYF. The CDR3, as DNA: TGTGCCAGCAGTTCCACACAGGGGGCGCATGGAAACACCATATATTTT.